Only one count was recorded for the clone carrying this T cell receptor beta chain. No antigen is known for it. This record belongs to a study of CD8+ T cells in alopecia areata. As for the study in general: Treatment comprised oral tofacitinib, 5 to 10 mg twice daily, in treated patients. Study-wide results and limits: Scalp clonality dropped significantly under tofacitinib, as did expanded CD8+ top-100 clones. With tofacitinib ongoing, many expanded lesional clones persisted in both scalp and blood.

RNA extraction was followed by reverse transcription into cDNA, which acted as the sequencing template. Profiled with immunoSEQ multiplex PCR; TCRdb holds only in-frame clones, not every one. The sample lists more than 200,000 clones, about three fifths occurring once. Per germline, CDR1 GTSNPN and CDR2 SVGIG (reference sequence). V trimming: 3 bases; J trimming: 7 bases; junction bases outside the gene matches: 5. CDR3 length equals 14 residues. The treatment was: oral pan-JAK inhibitor, 5-10 mg twice daily. The TCR was taken from a human donor with alopecia areata. The rearrangement links TRBV30 to TRBJ2-3, with 12 bases fitting TRBD2. Material: CD4+ T cells sorted from blood, obtained at week 4, from a patient treated with tofacitinib. CDR3 amino acids: CAWRLAGGANTQYF. The CDR3 DNA sequence: TGTGCCTGGAGACTAGCGGGGGGCGCAAATACGCAGTATTTT.